A selection of T cell receptor beta chains follows, all from one sample in a study of T cells in localized non-small cell lung cancer. Using immunoSEQ multiplex PCR, the repertoire was profiled, and TCRdb retains in-frame clones only, with some absent. The sample holds 8,500 to 10,000 clones, roughly 90% seen once. The material sequenced was peripheral blood, taken before any cancer treatment. These receptors were obtained from a female donor over 55 with stage II squamous cell lung carcinoma. Each CDR3 is given with its conserved first and last residue. A D gene is named only where the DNA matches it firmly. A clone size is listed for some rows: how often the clone was seen (once, few, many), or a class if it is expanded.

v_gene	d_gene	abundance	j_gene	len	CDR3aa	CDR3nt
TRBV5-6	-	-	TRBJ1-1	13	CASSLKPNTEAFF	TGTGCCAGCAGCTTGAAACCAAACACTGAAGCTTTCTTT
TRBV21-1	-	-	TRBJ1-2	17	CASSRFDRVLFRYGYTF	TGTGCCAGCAGCAGGTTTGACAGGGTCCTTTTCCGCTATGGCTACACCTTC
TRBV28	-	-	TRBJ1-1	11	CASRGPTEAFF	TGTGCCAGCCGGGGCCCCACTGAAGCTTTCTTT
TRBV2	-	once	TRBJ2-1	15	CASSSPMGSYNEQFF	TGTGCCAGCAGTTCCCCTATGGGCTCCTACAATGAGCAGTTCTTC
TRBV18	-	-	TRBJ1-5	15	CASSPPNRGNQPQHF	TGTGCCAGCTCACCACCGAACAGGGGCAATCAGCCCCAGCATTTT
TRBV29-1	-	-	TRBJ2-5	11	CSVEDGETQYF	TGCAGCGTTGAAGATGGAGAGACCCAGTACTTC
TRBV7-9	TRBD1	-	TRBJ1-1	12	CASSPGGAEAFF	TGTGCCAGCAGCCCAGGGGGCGCGGAGGCTTTCTTT
TRBV27	-	once	TRBJ1-3	15	CATRANAYSGNTIYF	TGTGCCACCCGAGCTAATGCTTACTCTGGAAACACCATATATTTT
TRBV30	TRBD2	-	TRBJ2-2	16	CAWDFFELAGSGELFF	TGTGCCTGGGATTTTTTCGAACTAGCGGGCTCCGGGGAGCTGTTTTTT
TRBV5-1	-	-	TRBJ1-1	18	CASTPSLARAVKNTEAFF	TGCGCCAGCACCCCTTCCCTCGCCCGGGCGGTGAAAAACACTGAAGCTTTCTTT
TRBV28	-	-	TRBJ2-6	18	CASSKPPGRWSGANVLTF	TGTGCCAGCAGCAAGCCCCCGGGACGGTGGTCTGGGGCCAACGTCCTGACTTTC
TRBV7-9	TRBD2	-	TRBJ2-3	17	CASSLGGLAGSTDTQYF	TGTGCCAGCAGCTTAGGAGGACTAGCGGGGAGCACAGATACGCAGTATTTT
TRBV11-2	TRBD2	-	TRBJ2-2	16	CASSSYGGGHTGELFF	TGTGCCAGCAGCTCGTACGGGGGGGGCCACACCGGGGAGCTGTTTTTT
TRBV5-1	TRBD1	-	TRBJ2-1	16	CASSPRTGGVDNEQFF	TGCGCCAGCAGCCCCCGGACAGGGGGCGTCGACAATGAGCAGTTCTTC
TRBV20-1	-	-	TRBJ2-7	11	CSAGGGNEQYF	TGCAGTGCTGGAGGGGGCAACGAGCAGTACTTC
TRBV10-3	-	-	TRBJ1-6	13	CAIGGLGDSPLHF	TGTGCCATCGGGGGCTTAGGGGATTCACCCCTCCACTTT
TRBV7-8	-	-	TRBJ1-4	14	CASSFRGGNEKLFF	TGTGCCAGCAGCTTCAGAGGGGGGAATGAAAAACTGTTTTTT
TRBV11-2	-	-	TRBJ2-3	11	CASSLTDAQYF	TGTGCCAGCAGCCTGACAGATGCGCAGTATTTT
TRBV18	TRBD1	-	TRBJ1-1	15	CASSPQGAGKTEAFF	TGTGCCAGCTCACCACAGGGGGCAGGAAAAACTGAAGCTTTCTTT
TRBV10-1	TRBD1	-	TRBJ2-1	16	CASSESFDRGLDEQFF	TGCGCCAGCAGTGAGTCCTTTGACAGGGGGCTGGATGAGCAGTTCTTC
TRBV2	-	-	TRBJ1-4	12	CASLISREKLFF	TGTGCCAGCCTTATCAGTCGGGAAAAACTGTTTTTT
TRBV27	-	-	TRBJ2-1	13	CASSLSGNNEQFF	TGTGCCAGCAGTTTATCAGGCAACAATGAGCAGTTCTTC
TRBV12-5	-	-	TRBJ1-5	15	CASAPSGQRNQPQHF	TGTGCTAGTGCTCCGTCAGGGCAGAGAAATCAGCCCCAGCATTTT
TRBV5-1	-	-	TRBJ1-1	14	CASSGAGVRTEAFF	TGCGCCAGCAGCGGAGCAGGTGTGAGAACTGAAGCTTTCTTT
TRBV28	-	once	TRBJ1-1	12	CASSIPNTEAFF	TGTGCCAGCAGTATACCGAACACTGAAGCTTTCTTT
TRBV6-1	TRBD1	-	TRBJ1-2	15	CASSEVVTGGYGYTF	TGTGCCAGCAGTGAAGTAGTAACAGGGGGTTATGGCTACACCTTC
TRBV11-1	TRBD1	-	TRBJ1-1	16	CASRPRGEGMNTEAFF	TGTGCCAGCAGACCCAGGGGGGAGGGTATGAACACTGAAGCTTTCTTT
TRBV5-5	-	-	TRBJ1-3	16	CASGDYRARSGNTIYF	TGTGCCAGCGGCGACTACAGGGCTCGCTCTGGAAACACCATATATTTT
TRBV18	TRBD2	once	TRBJ2-1	20	CASSPRTTDHGGARGNEQFF	TGTGCCAGCTCACCACGAACAACCGACCACGGGGGGGCTAGGGGCAATGAGCAGTTCTTC
TRBV7-9	TRBD1	-	TRBJ1-5	15	CASSLRTGAAQPQHF	TGTGCCAGCAGCTTAAGGACAGGGGCGGCTCAGCCCCAGCATTTT
TRBV6-1	-	-	TRBJ1-3	15	CASSEMGANGNTIYF	TGTGCCAGCAGTGAAATGGGGGCTAATGGAAACACCATATATTTT
TRBV5-4	TRBD1	few	TRBJ1-2	14	CASSSGQGNYGYTF	TGTGCCAGCAGCTCGGGACAGGGGAACTATGGCTACACCTTC
TRBV6-6	TRBD2	-	TRBJ2-7	14	CASRGTSDSYEQYF	TGTGCCAGCAGAGGGACTAGCGACTCCTACGAGCAGTACTTC
TRBV5-4	-	-	TRBJ1-1	13	CASSLGVLTEAFF	TGTGCCAGCAGCTTGGGGGTGCTCACTGAAGCTTTCTTT
TRBV5-1	TRBD1	once	TRBJ1-3	14	CASSLASRGNTIYF	TGCGCCAGCAGCTTGGCCAGCAGGGGGAACACCATATATTTT
TRBV23-1	TRBD1	-	TRBJ1-1	14	CASSEGEGAVEAFF	TGCGCCAGCAGTGAGGGTGAGGGGGCCGTTGAAGCTTTCTTT
TRBV25-1	-	-	TRBJ1-1	15	CASSPIDRKGTEAFF	TGTGCCAGCAGTCCAATCGACAGGAAGGGGACTGAAGCTTTCTTT
TRBV6-1	TRBD2	once	TRBJ2-3	16	CASSEMREFSTDTQYF	TGTGCCAGCAGTGAAATGCGGGAGTTTAGCACAGATACGCAGTATTTT
TRBV10-3	-	-	TRBJ1-4	14	CAIKADRTNEKLFF	TGTGCCATCAAGGCAGACAGGACTAATGAAAAACTGTTTTTT
TRBV28	-	-	TRBJ1-1	12	CASSPRRLEAFF	TGTGCCAGCAGCCCACGACGGCTAGAAGCTTTCTTT
TRBV2	TRBD1	-	TRBJ2-7	14	CASKPRTGAVEQYF	TGTGCCAGCAAACCCAGGACAGGGGCGGTCGAGCAGTACTTC